This TCR beta chain was recovered during a study of graft-versus-host responses after intestinal transplantation. Clones were read by immunoSEQ multiplex PCR, and TCRdb kept only the in-frame ones, dropping some. The sample holds tens of thousands of clones, nearly 95% seen once. Of note for this clone: What it binds is not known.

This CDR3 comprises 15 residues. CDR1 is LNHNV, CDR2 YYDKDF, per germline (reference sequence). Unmatched junction bases numbered 4, after V lost 5 bases and J lost 0 bases. This receptor was obtained from a human donor who was the organ donor for an intestinal transplant. The chain is built from TRBV15 and TRBJ2-1; TRBD1 aligns across 7 bases. The sequencing here drew on unstimulated CD8+ T cells sorted from spleen or lymph node cells, taken before transplant. CDR3 sequence reads: CATSGNRGSYNEQFF. Written as DNA, the CDR3 is TGTGCCACCAGCGGAAACAGGGGCTCCTACAATGAGCAGTTCTTC.